This entry lists 20 T cell receptor beta chains sequenced from one sample in a study of metastatic and nonmetastatic thyroid tumors. Each patient came to thyroid surgery without any prior treatment (of any kind). MiXCR re-clonotyped the PCR reads for TCRdb. This table has about 22,000 clones, more than 20% appearing once. Sequencing input: blood. Source of these receptors: a male donor with papillary thyroid cancer or a benign thyroid nodule (not recorded which). Some clones in this sample may be carry-over from other donors' samples.

By frequency in the sample, this clone is medium-sized. V and J are TRBV20-1 and TRBJ1-5; D ambiguous. The CDR3 contains 18 residues. Trimming pared 3 bases from V and 2 bases from J, leaving 23 bases between. Per germline, CDR1 DFQATT and CDR2 SNEGSKA (reference sequence). The CDR3 DNA reads as TGCAGTGCTAGGATGGGATCCGGCCTCTCTGGGGGCAATCAGCCCCAGCATTTT. Translating it yields CSARMGSGLSGGNQPQHF.

The sample holds a few counts of this clone. A clone one base away is much larger, so this may be a read error. The same CDR3 can be traced to other DNA sequences in this sample. The chain uses TRBV7-9 and TRBJ1-3; no definite D call. The CDR3 is 14 amino acids. Germline assignment: CDR1 SEHNR and CDR2 FQNEAQ (reference sequence). This CDR3 is CASSIQARGNTIYF. The CDR3 bases are TGTGCTAGCAGCATTCAGGCTCGGGGAAACACCATATATTTT.

By its share, this clone is medium-sized. The chain uses TRBV28 and TRBJ1-2; D might be TRBD1 (6 bases). Germline-derived CDR1 and CDR2 are MDHEN and SYDVKM. The germline V and J ends were trimmed by 6 bases and 8 bases, with 19 bases remaining between them. This CDR3 is 14 amino acids long. CDR3 sequence reads: CASSPTRTAYGYTF. In nucleotides, the CDR3 is TGTGCCAGCAGCCCCACCCGGACAGCTTACGGCTACACCTTC.

This clone was recorded at least ten times. The rearrangement uses TRBV5-1 and TRBJ1-1; weak D call: TRBD1 (6 bases). Trimming cost V 3 bases and J 5 bases, with 17 bases left between them. The germline V gene encodes CDR1 SGHRS and CDR2 YFSETQ. The CDR3 is 15 residues long. In DNA form, the CDR3 reads TGCGCCAGCAGCTGGACGGGGGGGGCATTAACTGAAGCTTTCTTT. Translating gives CASSWTGGALTEAFF.

This clone came up many times. CDR3 sequence: CASSPSSGRTNTGELFF. For the CDR3, the DNA is TGTGCCAGCTCACCCTCTAGCGGGAGGACGAACACCGGGGAGCTGTTTTTT. The chain uses TRBV18 and TRBJ2-2; 11 nucleotides match TRBD2. Trimming at V came to 3 bases and at J to 0 bases, leaving 3 bases not matched to a gene. Germline V CDR1 and CDR2: KGHSH, LQKENI. The CDR3 spans 17 residues.

The chain has TRBV11-2 and TRBJ2-7; D not certain. Germline V CDR1 and CDR2: SGHAT, FQNNGV. This CDR3 is 12 amino acids long. Trimming took 8 bases from V and 5 from J, leaving 13 bases between them. CDR3 protein: CASGSRWDEQYF. CDR3 nucleotides: TGTGCCAGCGGCTCTCGGTGGGACGAGCAGTACTTC.

This clone was detected ten times or more. The rearrangement joins TRBV7-2 to TRBJ1-2; D unresolved. This CDR3 has 13 residues. Germline CDR1 SGHTA, CDR2 FQGNSA. Trimming took off 2 bases at V and 8 bases at J, with 12 bases between the two ends. The CDR3 DNA reads TGTGCCAGCAGCTTAAATCCAGGATGGGGCTACACCTTC. Protein product: CASSLNPGWGYTF.

This clone was observed many times. This chain connects TRBV29-1 to TRBJ2-2, with 7 bases lining up with TRBD1. V trimming: 6 bases; J trimming: 3 bases; junction bases outside the gene matches: 13. CDR1 is SQVTM and CDR2 is ANQGSEA in the germline V gene. This CDR3 region has 16 residues. CDR3 coding DNA: TGCAGCGTCCGATGGGCAAACAGGGGAGACACCGGGGAGCTGTTTTTT. It yields the protein CSVRWANRGDTGELFF.

The chain has TRBV5-1 and TRBJ2-7; no clear D gene. The CDR3 has 14 residues. The germline V and J ends were trimmed by 0 bases and 6 bases, with 13 bases remaining between them. Germline assignment: CDR1 SGHRS and CDR2 YFSETQ. The chain's CDR3 is CASSLEALLFEQYF. The CDR3 DNA is TGCGCCAGCAGCTTGGAGGCACTTTTATTCGAGCAGTACTTC.

Many counts were recorded for this clone. The genes are TRBV6-5 and TRBJ2-5, with 7 bases aligning to TRBD1. Germline V gene data show CDR1 as MNHEY and CDR2 as SVGAGI. The CDR3 has 14 amino acids. Unmatched junction bases numbered 3, after V lost 0 bases and J lost 5 bases. The CDR3 DNA reads TGTGCCAGCAGTTACTCGAGGGGGCTGGAGACCCAGTACTTC. Translated, it gives CASSYSRGLETQYF.

This rearrangement joins TRBV28 to TRBJ2-4; 9 nucleotides line up with TRBD1. CDR1 MDHEN and CDR2 SYDVKM come from the germline V gene. V lost 2 bases to trimming and J lost 2 bases; unmatched junction nucleotides: 4. The CDR3 has 16 residues. The CDR3 here is CASSLTGGAPKNIQYF. The CDR3 DNA is TGTGCCAGCAGTTTAACAGGGGGCGCACCCAAAAACATTCAGTACTTC. The full variable domain, its missing parts supplied by reference TRBV28 and TRBJ2-4, is DVKVTQSSRYLVKRTGEKVFLECVQDMDHENMFWYRQDPGLGLRLIYFSYDVKMKEKGDIPEGYSVSREKKERFSLILESASTNQTSMYLCASSLTGGAPKNIQYFGAGTRLSVL.

This clone showed up many times. The rearrangement uses TRBV19 and TRBJ2-7, with unresolved D. Germline V gene sequence: CDR1 LNHDA, CDR2 SQIVND (reference sequence). V was shortened by 5 bases and J by 4 bases, with 6 bases between the two germline ends. The CDR3 is 11 residues long. The CDR3: CASSHRYEQYF. In DNA, the CDR3 is TGTGCCAGTAGTCACCGGTACGAGCAGTACTTC.

This clone showed up many times. This sequence joins TRBV24-1 and TRBJ1-4; 8 bases fit TRBD1. V shed 3 bases and J 7 bases; nucleotides not matched to a gene: 6. Germline CDR1 and CDR2: KGHDR and SFDVKD. The CDR3 sequence is 15 residues long. CDR3 sequence reads: CATSDPGTGGEKLFF. CDR3 DNA sequence: TGTGCCACCAGTGATCCCGGGACAGGCGGTGAAAAACTGTTTTTT.

The chain joins TRBV6-2 or TRBV6-3 to TRBJ2-3, with 12 positions matching TRBD1. This CDR3 contains 17 residues. CDR1 MNHEY and CDR2 SVGEGT come from the germline V gene. The J segment lost 3 bases and the V segment lost 6 bases, leaving 10 bases of the junction unmatched. The CDR3 nucleotides are TGTGCCAGCAGACCCACGGGACAGGGGGCGCAAACAGATACGCAGTATTTT. This sequence encodes CASRPTGQGAQTDTQYF.

This clone has ten or more counts. The chain joins TRBV4-3 to TRBJ2-1; D is undetermined. Germline V CDR1 and CDR2: LGHNA, YSLEER. V shed 0 bases and J shed 7 bases, with 10 bases lying between them. This CDR3 region has 14 residues. The CDR3 reads CASSQDGWSNEQFF. Here the CDR3 DNA reads TGCGCCAGCAGCCAAGATGGTTGGTCGAATGAGCAGTTCTTC.

This clone is judged medium-sized. Different DNA sequences within this sample yield the same CDR3. The chain carries TRBV4-1 and TRBJ1-3; D is uncertain. This CDR3 has 13 residues. The germline V gene encodes CDR1 MGHRA and CDR2 YSYEKL. The V gene lost 3 bases and the J gene lost 3 bases, with 6 bases spanning the gap. This CDR3 reads CASSQTRGNTIYF. CDR3 bases: TGCGCCAGCAGCCAGACCCGTGGAAACACCATATATTTT.

This clone was seen many times. This chain uses TRBV5-4 with TRBJ1-1, with D possibly TRBD1 on 5 matching bases. The CDR3 contains 13 residues. CDR1 is SGHNT, CDR2 YYREEE, per germline (reference sequence). V lost 4 bases to trimming and J lost 4 bases, with 11 bases between them. CDR3 nucleotides: TGTGCCAGCAGCCTTGGGGGGAGCACTGAAGCTTTCTTT. Translated, it gives CASSLGGSTEAFF.

Remarks on this clone: In this CDR3 the conserved last residue, phenylalanine or tryptophan, is missing, so a read error is likely. The chain recombines TRBV2 with TRBJ2-5; the D call may be TRBD1 or TRBD2 (6 bases each). CDR3 length equals 15 residues. CDR1 and CDR2 from the germline V gene are SNHLY and FYNNEI. Trimming stripped 6 bases from V and 3 bases from J, with 17 bases between. CDR3 amino acids: CASRPTRGGEETQYL. DNA of the CDR3: TGTGCCAGCAGACCGACTAGAGGGGGAGAAGAGACCCAGTACCTC.

This clone has at least ten counts. The chain links TRBV7-9 to TRBJ2-7; either TRBD1 or TRBD2 may fit D (6 bases each). Trimming took 2 bases from V and 4 from J, leaving 15 bases between them. Looked up from germline, CDR1 is SEHNR and CDR2 is FQNEAQ (reference sequence). The CDR3 length is 15 residues. For the CDR3, the DNA is TGTGCCAGCAGCTTATTCGGGGGCAGGGAATACGAGCAGTACTTC. Its translation: CASSLFGGREYEQYF.

This clone ranks as medium-sized (0.01 to 0.1%). The chain carries TRBV6-1 and TRBJ1-5; D gene ambiguous. The CDR3 spans 13 residues. V gave up 6 bases and J gave up 1 base, with 7 bases separating them. CDR1 and CDR2 from the germline V gene are MNHNS and SASEGT. CDR3 sequence (DNA): TGTGCCAGCAGGCATGCAAGCAATCAGCCCCAGCATTTT. It specifies CASRHASNQPQHF.